These T cell receptor beta chains were read from a single sample in a study of metastatic and nonmetastatic thyroid tumors. MiXCR was used by TCRdb to re-call the PCR reads. Found here are tens of thousands of clones, around a quarter of them singletons; the top ten hold roughly 14%. Sequencing input: blood. Every receptor here comes from a female donor with papillary thyroid cancer or a benign thyroid nodule (not recorded which). Some clones in this sample may be carry-over from other donors' samples. The CDR3 runs from the conserved cysteine through the conserved F or W. D genes are given only for firm matches. Clone size appears in some rows only: once, few, many, or a class for an expanded clone.

NA	TRBV7-9	TRBJ2-3	NA	CASSLTWSTDTQYF	TGTGCCAGCAGCCTTACATGGAGCACAGATACGCAGTATTTT
NA	TRBV27	TRBJ1-5	few	CASSKYMGADQPQHF	TGTGCCAGCAGCAAGTACATGGGAGCGGATCAGCCCCAGCATTTT
NA	TRBV29-1	TRBJ1-2	NA	CSVAFVSYGYTF	TGCAGCGTTGCATTCGTGTCCTATGGCTACACCTTC
TRBD2	TRBV6-1	TRBJ2-3	few	CASYSGVTTDTQYF	TGTGCCAGTTATAGCGGGGTCACCACGGATACGCAGTATTTT
NA	TRBV18	TRBJ2-7	many	CASSLEGRDTQQYF	TGTGCCAGCTCCCTGGAGGGGCGGGATACGCAGCAGTACTTC
NA	TRBV3-1	TRBJ2-1	NA	CASRRLDAGHNEQFF	TGTGCCAGCAGACGCCTAGATGCGGGCCACAATGAGCAGTTCTTC
TRBD2	TRBV27	TRBJ2-7	few	CASAPYRGSYFYEQYF	TGTGCCAGCGCCCCTTACCGCGGGAGTTACTTCTACGAGCAGTACTTC
NA	TRBV28	TRBJ2-2	many	CASKGDTGNTGELFF	TGTGCCAGCAAGGGGGACACAGGCAATACCGGGGAGCTGTTTTTT
TRBD2	TRBV3-1	TRBJ2-7	NA	CASSLRTSGDRYYEQYF	TGTGCCAGCAGCCTGAGGACTAGCGGGGATAGATACTACGAGCAGTACTTC
NA	TRBV4-2	TRBJ1-5	NA	CASSQGRINQPQHF	TGTGCCAGCAGCCAGGGACGGATAAATCAGCCCCAGCATTTT
TRBD2	TRBV10-3	TRBJ2-4	once	CAISESTSGRRGTKSTQYF	TGTGCCATCAGTGAGTCGACAAGCGGGAGAAGGGGGACCAAAAGCACTCAGTACTTC
NA	TRBV7-9	TRBJ1-5	few	CASSLEHQPQHF	TGTGCCAGCAGCTTAGAGCATCAGCCCCAGCATTTT
NA	TRBV27	TRBJ1-2	NA	CASREGGIGYTF	TGTGCCAGCAGGGAGGGGGGGATTGGCTACACCTTC
NA	TRBV20-1	TRBJ2-7	NA	CSARYFSGAYEQYF	TGCAGTGCTAGGTACTTCAGTGGGGCCTACGAGCAGTACTTC
TRBD1	TRBV7-8	TRBJ1-2	NA	CASSSRDRGSPNYGYTF	TGTGCCAGCAGTTCCCGGGACAGGGGATCCCCTAACTATGGCTACACCTTC
TRBD1	TRBV24-1	TRBJ2-1	medium-sized	CATSDQQGAYNEQFF	TGTGCCACCAGTGATCAACAGGGGGCCTACAATGAGCAGTTCTTC
NA	TRBV19	TRBJ2-3	many	CASSSTDTDTQYF	TGTGCCAGTAGTTCGACAGACACAGATACGCAGTATTTT
NA	TRBV5-8	TRBJ2-7	many	CASSTESGRPPYEQYF	TGTGCCAGCAGCACTGAGTCGGGACGACCACCCTACGAGCAGTACTTC
NA	TRBV10-3	TRBJ1-6	many	CAISEKGRENSPLHF	TGTGCCATCAGTGAGAAGGGACGGGAGAATTCACCCCTCCACTTT
TRBD2	TRBV11-3	TRBJ2-1	many	CASSLGAGGLINEQFF	TGTGCCAGCAGCTTGGGAGCGGGAGGATTAATCAATGAGCAGTTCTTC
TRBD2	TRBV7-7	TRBJ2-1	NA	CASSFGLAGHEQFF	TGTGCTAGCAGCTTCGGACTAGCGGGACATGAGCAGTTCTTC
NA	TRBV6-1	TRBJ1-5	few	CASSQDRVGNQPQHF	TGTGCCAGCAGCCAAGATAGGGTTGGAAATCAGCCCCAGCATTTT
NA	TRBV28	TRBJ2-3	NA	CASSFQSSTGTQYF	TGTGCCAGCAGTTTTCAGTCTAGCACAGGTACGCAGTATTTT
TRBD2	TRBV20-1	TRBJ2-7	many	CSAGGDQRGEQYF	TGCAGTGCGGGTGGGGACCAGCGGGGCGAGCAGTACTTC
NA	TRBV10-1	TRBJ2-2	NA	CASSNSKNTGELFF	TGCGCCAGCAGTAATAGCAAGAACACCGGGGAGCTGTTTTTT
NA	TRBV12-3/TRBV12-4	TRBJ2-2	few	CASSLAFGARELFF	TGTGCCAGCAGTTTAGCGTTTGGAGCCAGGGAGCTGTTTTTT
TRBD1	TRBV7-2	TRBJ1-4	many	CASSNDRGRGEKLFF	TGTGCCAGCAGCAATGACAGGGGGCGCGGTGAAAAACTGTTTTTT
TRBD1	TRBV5-6	TRBJ2-3	many	CASSFTDRAGTDTQYF	TGTGCCAGCAGCTTTACGGACAGGGCGGGCACAGATACGCAGTATTTT
NA	TRBV6-1	TRBJ1-2	few	CARGPGAGYYGYTF	TGTGCCAGAGGCCCCGGGGCAGGGTACTATGGCTACACCTTC
NA	TRBV5-8	TRBJ1-1	NA	CFSSLYARPGVEAFF	TGTTTCAGCAGCTTGTATGCCCGACCCGGAGTTGAAGCTTTCTTT
NA	TRBV19	TRBJ2-1	NA	CASSPATWEEFF	TGTGCCAGTAGCCCCGCAACCTGGGAGGAGTTCTTC
NA	TRBV6-1	TRBJ2-2	few	CARNPLGQTSTGELFF	TGTGCCAGAAACCCATTAGGACAGACGAGCACCGGGGAGCTGTTTTTT
NA	TRBV6-1	TRBJ2-2	NA	CASSADPGKSSVELFF	TGTGCCAGCAGTGCTGACCCGGGGAAATCCTCCGTGGAGCTGTTTTTT
TRBD1	TRBV9	TRBJ1-1	NA	CASSAGQGNTEAFF	TGTGCCAGCAGCGCGGGACAGGGTAACACTGAAGCTTTCTTT
TRBD2	TRBV24-1	TRBJ2-1	few	CATSSLLAGDYNEQFF	TGTGCCACCAGTTCCCTACTAGCGGGAGACTACAATGAGCAGTTCTTC
NA	TRBV6-2/TRBV6-3	TRBJ1-1	few	CASSLAVSWHAFF	TGTGCCAGCAGTTTAGCTGTGTCGTGGCATGCTTTCTTT
NA	TRBV7-2	TRBJ2-1	NA	CASSYAPMREQFF	TGTGCCAGCAGTTATGCCCCAATGAGGGAGCAGTTCTTC
NA	TRBV28	TRBJ1-5	NA	CASRDSNQTQHF	TGTGCCAGCAGAGATAGCAATCAGACACAGCATTTT
NA	TRBV20-1	TRBJ2-7	NA	CSARDIERPYEQYF	TGCAGTGCTAGAGATATCGAGCGGCCCTACGAGCAGTACTTC
TRBD1	TRBV13	TRBJ2-1	NA	CASSRRGTGNNEQFF	TGTGCCAGCAGCCGCAGGGGGACAGGGAACAATGAGCAGTTCTTC
NA	TRBV11-2	TRBJ2-6	NA	CASSRSTGSSGANVLTF	TGTGCCAGCAGCCGATCGACAGGTAGCTCTGGGGCCAACGTCCTGACTTTC
NA	TRBV27	TRBJ2-7	few	CASSLSGGAYEHYF	TGTGCCAGCAGTTTATCAGGGGGGGCCTACGAGCATTACTTC
NA	TRBV5-1	TRBJ1-1	many	CASSLYTNTEAFF	TGCGCCAGCAGCCTTTACACTAACACTGAAGCTTTCTTT
NA	TRBV6-1	TRBJ2-7	few	CASSAGTVTYEQYF	TGTGCCAGCAGTGCCGGGACGGTTACCTACGAGCAGTACTTC
TRBD1	TRBV6-2/TRBV6-3	TRBJ1-2	few	CASSAPGQGRDGYTF	TGTGCCAGCAGTGCCCCGGGACAGGGTAGGGATGGCTACACCTTC
NA	TRBV6-1	TRBJ2-7	NA	CASSRGSYEQHF	TGTGCCAGCAGCAGGGGTTCCTACGAGCAGCACTTC
NA	TRBV9	TRBJ2-3	many	CASSYDADTQYF	TGTGCCAGCAGCTACGACGCAGATACGCAGTATTTT
NA	TRBV28	TRBJ2-7	few	CASRAQGSGYEQYF	TGTGCCAGCAGGGCCCAGGGAAGCGGCTACGAGCAGTACTTC
NA	TRBV9	TRBJ2-5	NA	CASSPPPNSGIQETQYF	TGTGCCAGCAGCCCCCCCCCCAATAGCGGCATCCAAGAGACCCAGTACTTC
NA	TRBV6-1	TRBJ1-2	few	CASSELESIVDGYTF	TGCGCCAGCAGCGAACTCGAATCTATAGTGGATGGCTACACCTTC
TRBD1	TRBV2	TRBJ2-5	NA	CASTRCQGAVWETQYF	TGTGCCAGCACTCGGTGTCAGGGGGCAGTTTGGGAGACCCAGTACTTC
TRBD2	TRBV3-1	TRBJ2-4	many	CASSQDSSGGQNIQYF	TGTGCCAGCAGCCAGGACTCTAGCGGGGGTCAAAACATTCAGTACTTC
TRBD1	TRBV11-2	TRBJ2-2	NA	CASSPGTAYTGELFF	TGTGCCAGCAGCCCAGGGACAGCCTACACCGGGGAGCTGTTTTTT
NA	TRBV20-1	TRBJ2-1	many	CSAHRDGYNEQFF	TGCAGTGCTCACAGGGACGGCTACAATGAGCAGTTCTTC
TRBD1	TRBV2	TRBJ2-3	many	CASRHRGYTQYF	TGTGCCAGCAGACACAGGGGGTATACGCAGTATTTT